The 8 T cell receptor beta chains in this list originate from one sample, sequenced in a study of cytomegalovirus exposure and HLA in healthy donors. PCR employed 60 Vbeta and 13 Jbeta primers. Sequenced by immunoSEQ multiplex PCR; TCRdb stores in-frame clones only, minus some. Its table records just under 90,000 clones. The sequenced sample was PBMCs. Source of these receptors: a girl aged 5 to 17 in good health and CMV-seropositive.

The chain uses TRBV23-1 and TRBJ1-1, with a tentative D call TRBD1 (5 bases). TRBV23-1 is treated as an ORF (open reading frame) with a function not yet certain. CDR3 length: 15 residues. The V and J ends lost 8 bases and 4 bases respectively, with 20 bases between them. The CDR3 DNA follows: TGCGCCAGCGGCAGGGAGGGAATCGCCGGCACTGAAGCTTTCTTT. This gives the protein CASGREGIAGTEAFF.

CDR3 DNA sequence: TGTGCCATCAGTGAACGGGGGGAAAGCTACGAGCAGTACTTC. Translation gives CAISERGESYEQYF. The chain couples TRBV10-3 to TRBJ2-7; 7 bases map to TRBD2. The CDR3 consists of 14 residues. CDR1 and CDR2 from the germline V gene are ENHRY and SYGVKD. The ends lost 3 bases at V and 3 bases at J; junction bases unmatched: 5.

The chain has TRBV6-1 and TRBJ1-5; TRBD1 agrees at 8 bases. V was clipped by 10 bases and J by 5 bases; unmatched bases: 7. CDR3 length: 13 residues. Germline-derived CDR1 and CDR2 are MNHNS and SASEGT. The CDR3 DNA reads as TGTGCCACCCAGGACAGGGAACATCAGCCCCAGCATTTT. Translating gives CATQDREHQPQHF.

The chain uses TRBV27 and TRBJ1-1; the D gene is possibly TRBD1 (5 bases). The CDR3 covers 12 residues. From germline, CDR1 is MNHEY and CDR2 SMNVEV (reference sequence). V was clipped by 8 bases and J by 1 base, with 8 bases between them. As DNA, the CDR3 is TGTGCCAGCCGGGGGGAGAACACTGAAGCTTTCTTT. Translation: CASRGENTEAFF.

The chain carries TRBV7-9 and TRBJ2-3; TRBD2 matches at 11 bases. This CDR3 comprises 16 residues. CDR1 SEHNR and CDR2 FQNEAQ come from the germline V gene (reference sequence). Trimming at V came to 4 bases and at J to 3 bases, leaving 6 bases not matched to a gene. This chain's CDR3 is CASSSLAGGPTDTQYF. DNA of the CDR3: TGTGCCAGCAGCTCTTTAGCGGGGGGGCCGACAGATACGCAGTATTTT.

This chain connects TRBV28 to TRBJ1-2, with D possibly matching TRBD1 (5 bases). The CDR3 runs to 14 residues. Germline V gene data show CDR1 as MDHEN and CDR2 as SYDVKM. The V gene lost 6 bases and the J gene lost 0 bases, with 11 bases spanning the gap. CDR3 nucleotides: TGTGCCAGCAGCCCCGGGGGGGCTAACTATGGCTACACCTTC. As protein: CASSPGGANYGYTF.

The chain joins TRBV5-6 to TRBJ2-1, with 12 bases lining up with TRBD2. Germline V lookup: CDR1 SGHDT, CDR2 YYEEEE. Losses at the gene ends were 6 bases for V and 7 bases for J; bases not matched to a gene: 14. The CDR3 is made up of 17 amino acids. The CDR3 bases are TGTGCCAGCATACAGAGCTTGGGGACTAGCGGGCATAATGAGCAGTTCTTC. This encodes CASIQSLGTSGHNEQFF.

The rearrangement links TRBV5-1 to TRBJ2-2; the match to TRBD1 covers 10 bases. V lost 0 bases to trimming and J lost 7 bases; unmatched junction nucleotides: 6. The V gene's germline CDR1 is SGHRS and CDR2 YFSETQ. This CDR3 contains 16 residues. The CDR3 bases are TGCGCCAGCAGCTTGGAAGGACAGGGGGGAAGCGGGGAGCTGTTTTTT. It yields the protein CASSLEGQGGSGELFF.